This is a list of T cell receptor beta chains from one sample in a study of blood T cells in healthy people across ages. TCRdb redid the calling of the 5' RACE reads with MiXCR, one entry per CDR3 protein. The table has nearly 1 million distinct CDR3 sequences, 51% seen once. Sequenced input: blood. These receptors were obtained from a woman aged 55-70 years in good health. CDR3s include the opening cysteine and the closing phenylalanine or tryptophan. The order of the fields is CDR3 protein, CDR3 DNA, J gene, D gene, clone size, V gene. A D gene is named only where the DNA matches it firmly. Size tells how often a clone was seen (once, few, many) or the class of an expanded clone, and some rows leave it out.

CDR3: CSVVGRGETQYF
DNA: TGCAGCGTTGTAGGTAGAGGGGAGACCCAGTACTTC
J: TRBJ2-5
D: NA
size: few
V: TRBV29-1

CDR3: CASSLYAGANTEAFF
DNA: TGTGCCAGCAGCTTATACGCCGGGGCCAACACTGAAGCTTTCTTT
J: TRBJ1-1
D: NA
size: NA
V: TRBV7-3

CDR3: CAIRGDTGIHEQYF
DNA: TGTGCCATCAGGGGGGACACAGGGATCCACGAGCAGTACTTC
J: TRBJ2-7
D: NA
size: few
V: TRBV10-3

CDR3: CATSVSRSETQYF
DNA: TGTGCCACCAGCGTTTCCCGCTCAGAGACCCAGTACTTC
J: TRBJ2-5
D: NA
size: few
V: TRBV15

CDR3: CASRLRVGTGVYEQYF
DNA: TGTGCCAGCAGGCTACGGGTAGGGACAGGGGTCTACGAGCAGTACTTC
J: TRBJ2-7
D: TRBD1
size: NA
V: TRBV27

CDR3: CASSPDRNSNQPQHF
DNA: TGTGCCAGCTCACCAGACCGGAATAGCAATCAGCCCCAGCATTTT
J: TRBJ1-5
D: NA
size: few
V: TRBV18

CDR3: CSAQKTGLAGPRGYEQYF
DNA: TGCAGTGCCCAAAAAACGGGACTAGCGGGTCCACGAGGGTACGAGCAGTACTTC
J: TRBJ2-7
D: TRBD2
size: few
V: TRBV20-1

CDR3: CSAREFRTVEGTQYF
DNA: TGCAGTGCTAGAGAGTTTAGGACAGTCGAAGGGACCCAGTACTTC
J: TRBJ2-5
D: NA
size: NA
V: TRBV20-1

CDR3: CATSAELAQAYNEQFF
DNA: TGTGCCACCAGCGCCGAACTAGCGCAAGCCTACAATGAGCAGTTCTTC
J: TRBJ2-1
D: TRBD2
size: few
V: TRBV15

CDR3: CAISEAQGRDYEQYF
DNA: TGTGCCATCAGTGAGGCGCAGGGCAGGGATTACGAGCAGTACTTC
J: TRBJ2-7
D: NA
size: NA
V: TRBV10-3